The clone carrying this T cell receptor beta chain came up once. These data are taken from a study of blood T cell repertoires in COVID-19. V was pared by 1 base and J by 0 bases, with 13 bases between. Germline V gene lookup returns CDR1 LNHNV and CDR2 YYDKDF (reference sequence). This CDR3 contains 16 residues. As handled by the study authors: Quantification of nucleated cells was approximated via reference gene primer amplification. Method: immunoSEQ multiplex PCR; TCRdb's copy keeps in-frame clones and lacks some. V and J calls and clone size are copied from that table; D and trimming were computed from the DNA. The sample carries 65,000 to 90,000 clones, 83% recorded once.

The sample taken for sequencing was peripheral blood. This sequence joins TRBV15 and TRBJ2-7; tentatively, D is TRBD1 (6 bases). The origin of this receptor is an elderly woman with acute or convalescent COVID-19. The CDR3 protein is CATSRGVGDTSYEQYF. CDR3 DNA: TGTGCCACCAGCAGAGGTGTTGGGGACACCTCCTACGAGCAGTACTTC.